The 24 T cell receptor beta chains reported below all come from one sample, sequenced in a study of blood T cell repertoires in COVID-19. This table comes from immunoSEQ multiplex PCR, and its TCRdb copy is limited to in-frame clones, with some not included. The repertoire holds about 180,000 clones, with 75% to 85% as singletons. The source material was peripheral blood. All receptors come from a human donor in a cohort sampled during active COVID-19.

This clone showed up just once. The CDR3 DNA reads as TGTGCCAGCAGTTTAGTGGGGCGGTACGAGCAGTACTTC. Translating gives CASSLVGRYEQYF. The chain employs TRBV28 and TRBJ2-7, with D perhaps TRBD1 (5 bases). The CDR3 runs to 13 residues. Germline lookup yields CDR1 MDHEN and CDR2 SYDVKM. The ends were cut back, 2 bases at V and 4 bases at J, with 9 bases in the middle.

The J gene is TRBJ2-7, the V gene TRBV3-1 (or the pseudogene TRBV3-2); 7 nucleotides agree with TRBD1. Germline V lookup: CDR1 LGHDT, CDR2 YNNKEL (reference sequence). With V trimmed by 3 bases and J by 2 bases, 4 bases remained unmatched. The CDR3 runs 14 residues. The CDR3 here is CASSHTGATYEQYF. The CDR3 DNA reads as TGTGCCAGCAGCCACACAGGGGCAACCTACGAGCAGTACTTC.

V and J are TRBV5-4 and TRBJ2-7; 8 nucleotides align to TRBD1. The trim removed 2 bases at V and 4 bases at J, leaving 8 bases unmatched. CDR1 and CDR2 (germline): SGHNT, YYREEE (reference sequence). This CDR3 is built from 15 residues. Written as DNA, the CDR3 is TGTGCCAGCAGCTTTGGACAGGGTTATACTTACGAGCAGTACTTC. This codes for CASSFGQGYTYEQYF.

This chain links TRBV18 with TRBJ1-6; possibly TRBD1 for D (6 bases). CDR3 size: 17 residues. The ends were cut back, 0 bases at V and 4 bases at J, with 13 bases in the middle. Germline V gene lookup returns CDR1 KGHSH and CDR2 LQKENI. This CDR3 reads CASSPPGGGRYNSPLHF. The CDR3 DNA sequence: TGTGCCAGCTCACCACCGGGCGGGGGCAGGTATAATTCACCCCTCCACTTT.

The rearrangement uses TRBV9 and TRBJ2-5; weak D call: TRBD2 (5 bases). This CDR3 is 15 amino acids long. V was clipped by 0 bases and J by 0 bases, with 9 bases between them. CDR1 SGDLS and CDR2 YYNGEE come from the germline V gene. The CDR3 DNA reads TGTGCCAGCAGCGTAGGAGGGAGACACCAAGAGACCCAGTACTTC. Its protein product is CASSVGGRHQETQYF.

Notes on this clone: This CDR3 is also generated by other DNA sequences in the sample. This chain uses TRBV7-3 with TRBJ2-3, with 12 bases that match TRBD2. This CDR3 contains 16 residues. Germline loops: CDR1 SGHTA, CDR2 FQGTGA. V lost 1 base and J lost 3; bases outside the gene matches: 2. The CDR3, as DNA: TGTGCCAGCAGCTTAAATCTAGCGGGGGGGACAGATACGCAGTATTTT. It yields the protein CASSLNLAGGTDTQYF.

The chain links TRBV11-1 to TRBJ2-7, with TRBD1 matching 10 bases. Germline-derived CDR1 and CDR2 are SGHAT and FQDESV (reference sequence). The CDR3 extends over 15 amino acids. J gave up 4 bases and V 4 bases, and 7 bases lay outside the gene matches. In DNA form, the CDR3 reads TGTGCCAGCAGCTCCCGGACAGGGGGGGGTTACGAGCAGTACTTC. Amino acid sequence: CASSSRTGGGYEQYF.

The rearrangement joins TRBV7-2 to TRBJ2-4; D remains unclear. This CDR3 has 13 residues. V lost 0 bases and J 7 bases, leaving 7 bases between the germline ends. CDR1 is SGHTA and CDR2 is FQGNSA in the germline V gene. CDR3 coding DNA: TGTGCCAGCAGCTTAGCCCTAGAGAACATTCAGTACTTC. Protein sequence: CASSLALENIQYF.

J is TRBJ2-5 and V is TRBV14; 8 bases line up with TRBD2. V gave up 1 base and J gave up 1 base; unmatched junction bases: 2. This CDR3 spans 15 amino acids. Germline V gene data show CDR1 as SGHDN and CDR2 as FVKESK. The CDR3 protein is CASSQGGLVQETQYF. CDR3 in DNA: TGTGCCAGCAGCCAAGGGGGACTAGTCCAAGAGACCCAGTACTTC.

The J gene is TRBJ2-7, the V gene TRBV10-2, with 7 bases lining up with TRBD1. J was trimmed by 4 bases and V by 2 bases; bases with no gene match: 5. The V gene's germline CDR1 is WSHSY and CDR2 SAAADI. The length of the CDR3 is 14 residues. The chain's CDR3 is CASSEDRASYEQYF. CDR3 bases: TGCGCCAGCAGTGAGGACAGGGCAAGTTACGAGCAGTACTTC.

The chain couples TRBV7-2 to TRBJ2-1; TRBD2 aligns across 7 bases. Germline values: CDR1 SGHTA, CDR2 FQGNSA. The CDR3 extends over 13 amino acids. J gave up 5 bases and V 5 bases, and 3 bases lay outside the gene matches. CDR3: CASSQRGDNEQFF. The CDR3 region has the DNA TGTGCCAGCAGCCAGCGGGGAGACAATGAGCAGTTCTTC.

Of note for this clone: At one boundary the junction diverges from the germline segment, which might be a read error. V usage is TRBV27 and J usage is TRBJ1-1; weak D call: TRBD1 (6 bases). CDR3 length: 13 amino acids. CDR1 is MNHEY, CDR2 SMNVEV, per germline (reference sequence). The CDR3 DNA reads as TGTGCCAGCAGTCCCGCGGATTTTAGGGACATATACTTT. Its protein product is CASSPADFRDIYF.

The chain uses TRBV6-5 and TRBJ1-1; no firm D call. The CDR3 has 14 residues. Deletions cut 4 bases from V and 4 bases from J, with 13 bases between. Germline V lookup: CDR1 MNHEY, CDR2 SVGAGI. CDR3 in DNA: TGTGCCAGCAGTTCGCCGGCCGGCGGCACTGAAGCTTTCTTT. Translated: CASSSPAGGTEAFF.

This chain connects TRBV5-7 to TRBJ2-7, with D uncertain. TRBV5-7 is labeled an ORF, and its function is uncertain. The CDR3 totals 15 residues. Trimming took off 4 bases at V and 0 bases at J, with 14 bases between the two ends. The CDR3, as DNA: TGTGCCAGCAGCCTCCCGACTGGTAGCTCCTACGAGCAGTACTTC. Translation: CASSLPTGSSYEQYF.

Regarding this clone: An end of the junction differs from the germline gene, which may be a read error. CDR3 protein: CASSKDGGFEQYF. The DNA of the CDR3 is TGTGCTAGCAGCAAAGACGGGGGGTTCGAGCAGTACTTC. The chain employs TRBV7-7 and TRBJ2-7; 7 nucleotides line up with TRBD2. CDR3 size: 13 residues. From germline, CDR1 is SSHAT and CDR2 FNYEAQ (reference sequence).

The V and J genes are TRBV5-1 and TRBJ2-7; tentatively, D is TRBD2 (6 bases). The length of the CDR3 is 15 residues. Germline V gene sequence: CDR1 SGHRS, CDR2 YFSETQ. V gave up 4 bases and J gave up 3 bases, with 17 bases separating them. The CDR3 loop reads CASSRTGTEIYEQYF. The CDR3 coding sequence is TGCGCCAGCAGCCGAACCGGGACTGAGATCTACGAGCAGTACTTC.

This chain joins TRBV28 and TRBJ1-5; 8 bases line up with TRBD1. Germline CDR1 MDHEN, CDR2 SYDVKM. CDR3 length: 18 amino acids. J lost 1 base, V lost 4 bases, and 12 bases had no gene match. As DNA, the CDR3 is TGTGCCAGCAGTTCCACGGAACTGGACAGGGCGAGCAATCAGCCCCAGCATTTT. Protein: CASSSTELDRASNQPQHF.

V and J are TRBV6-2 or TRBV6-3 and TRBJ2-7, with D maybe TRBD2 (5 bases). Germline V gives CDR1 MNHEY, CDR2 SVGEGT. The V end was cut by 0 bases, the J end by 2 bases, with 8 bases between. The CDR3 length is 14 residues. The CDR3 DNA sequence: TGTGCCAGCAGTTACTCGATGGAGGCCTACGAGCAGTACTTC. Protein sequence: CASSYSMEAYEQYF.

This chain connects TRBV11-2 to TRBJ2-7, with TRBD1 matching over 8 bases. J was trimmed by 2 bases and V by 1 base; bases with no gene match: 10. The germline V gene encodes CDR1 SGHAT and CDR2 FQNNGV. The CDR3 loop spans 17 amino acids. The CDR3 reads CASSLGRGQGATYEQYF. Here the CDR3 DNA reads TGTGCCAGCAGCTTAGGGAGGGGGCAGGGGGCGACCTACGAGCAGTACTTC.

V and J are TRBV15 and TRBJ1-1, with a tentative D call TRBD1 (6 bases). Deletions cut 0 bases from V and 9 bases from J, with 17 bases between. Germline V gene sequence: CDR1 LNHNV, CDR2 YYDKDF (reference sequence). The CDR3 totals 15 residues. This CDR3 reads CATSRDRGGTPQAFF. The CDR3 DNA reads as TGTGCCACCAGCAGAGATCGGGGGGGCACCCCCCAAGCTTTCTTT.

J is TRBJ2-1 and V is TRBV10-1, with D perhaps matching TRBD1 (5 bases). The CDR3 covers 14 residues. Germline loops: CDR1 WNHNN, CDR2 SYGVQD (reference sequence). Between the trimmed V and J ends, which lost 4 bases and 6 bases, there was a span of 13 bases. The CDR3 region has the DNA TGCGCCAGCAGTGGTGGGGCCACGGGCAATGAGCAGTTCTTC. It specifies CASSGGATGNEQFF.

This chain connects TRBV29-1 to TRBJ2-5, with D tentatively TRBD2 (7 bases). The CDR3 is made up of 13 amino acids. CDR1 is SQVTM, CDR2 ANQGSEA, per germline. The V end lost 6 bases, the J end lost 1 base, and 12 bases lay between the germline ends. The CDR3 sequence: CSVGGGPQETQYF. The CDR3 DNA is TGCAGCGTGGGAGGGGGGCCCCAAGAGACCCAGTACTTC.

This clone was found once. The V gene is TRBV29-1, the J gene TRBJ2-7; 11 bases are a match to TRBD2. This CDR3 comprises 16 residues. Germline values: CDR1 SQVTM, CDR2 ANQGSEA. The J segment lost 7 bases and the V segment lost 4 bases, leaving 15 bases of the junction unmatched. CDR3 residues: CSVGGDLAGGPGEQYF. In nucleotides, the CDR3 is TGCAGCGTTGGGGGGGACTTAGCGGGAGGGCCGGGTGAGCAGTACTTC.

This CDR3 reads CASSQERGRGYTF. The CDR3 coding sequence is TGCGCCAGCAGCCAAGAGAGGGGGCGAGGCTACACCTTC. The chain is built from TRBV4-3 and TRBJ1-2; 7 bases map to TRBD1. In germline, CDR1 is LGHNA, CDR2 YSLEER. The CDR3 consists of 13 residues. J gave up 8 bases and V 0 bases, and 3 bases lay outside the gene matches.